Listed here are 4 T cell receptor beta chains from one sample, sequenced in a study of T-cell reconstitution after alpha-beta-depleted transplantation in children. TCRbeta library construction was performed incorporating unique molecular identifiers. TCRdb used MiXCR to reprocess the PCR reads, holding one entry per CDR3 protein. The data show about 200,000 distinct CDR3 sequences, with roughly 15% seen just once and roughly an eighth held by the top ten. This specimen was PBMCs from the stem cell graft donor, taken from the stem cell graft. These receptors were collected from a human donor who donated a stem cell graft to a child with acute lymphoblastic leukemia.

The sample holds many counts of this clonotype. J is TRBJ1-6 and V is TRBV30, with a possible D match to TRBD1 (5 bases). V dropped 3 bases and J dropped 9 bases, with 12 bases sitting between them. The germline V gene has CDR1 GTSNPN and CDR2 SVGIG (reference sequence). This CDR3 has 13 amino acids. CDR3 protein: CAWRRGTASPLHF. CDR3 sequence (DNA): TGTGCCTGGAGAAGGGGTACGGCTTCACCCCTCCACTTT.

This clonotype was seen many times. V usage is TRBV20-1 and J usage is TRBJ1-2; TRBD1 aligns across 7 bases. The CDR3 spans 11 residues. The germline V gene encodes CDR1 DFQATT and CDR2 SNEGSKA (reference sequence). Unmatched junction bases numbered 3, after V lost 5 bases and J lost 6 bases. CDR3 bases: TGCAGTGCTGAAACAGGGGATGGCTACACCTTC. This translates into CSAETGDGYTF.

About this clonotype: A much larger clonotype is one base distant, so this may be a read error. The chain links TRBV25-1 to TRBJ1-2; 9 nucleotides agree with TRBD1. Germline V gene sequence: CDR1 MGHDK, CDR2 SYGVNS. This CDR3 has 16 amino acids. Here the CDR3 reads CASSEAGTGILYGDTF. Here the CDR3 DNA reads TGTGCCAGCAGTGAGGCCGGGACAGGGATTTTGTATGGCGACACCTTC.

The chain has TRBV13 and TRBJ2-7, with D tentatively TRBD1 (8 bases). CDR3 length: 16 amino acids. Trimming stripped 2 bases from V and 2 bases from J, with 16 bases between. Germline V lookup: CDR1 PRHDT, CDR2 FYEKMQ (reference sequence). The CDR3 DNA is TGTGCCAGCAGCTTAAGACAGGGGAGGGAGGCCTACGAGCAGTACTTC. As protein: CASSLRQGREAYEQYF. The whole variable domain, remainder taken from reference TRBV13 and TRBJ2-7, is AAGVIQSPRHLIKEKRETATLKCYPIPRHDTVYWYQQGPGQDPQFLISFYEKMQSDKGSIPDRFSAQQFSDYHSELNMSSLELGDSALYFCASSLRQGREAYEQYFGPGTRLTVT.